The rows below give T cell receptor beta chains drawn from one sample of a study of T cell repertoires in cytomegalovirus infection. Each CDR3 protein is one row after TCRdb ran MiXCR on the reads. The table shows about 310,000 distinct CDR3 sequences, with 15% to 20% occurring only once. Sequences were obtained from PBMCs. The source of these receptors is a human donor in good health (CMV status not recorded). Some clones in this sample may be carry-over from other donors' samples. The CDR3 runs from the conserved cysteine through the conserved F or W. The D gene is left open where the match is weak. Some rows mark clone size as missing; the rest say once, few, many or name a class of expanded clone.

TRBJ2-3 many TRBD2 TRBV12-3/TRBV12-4 CASSLLAGGDTQYF TGTGCCAGCAGCCTACTAGCGGGGGGGGATACGCAGTATTTT
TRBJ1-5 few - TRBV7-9 CASSLEGQVGQPQHF TGTGCCAGCAGCTTAGAAGGCCAGGTCGGTCAGCCCCAGCATTTT
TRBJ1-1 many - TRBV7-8 CASSLQYTEAFF TGTGCCAGCAGCTTACAGTACACTGAAGCTTTCTTT
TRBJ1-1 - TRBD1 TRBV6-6 CASSPGDREGAFF TGTGCCAGCAGTCCGGGGGACAGGGAGGGAGCTTTCTTT
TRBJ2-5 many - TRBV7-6 CASSYGTETLGTQYF TGTGCCAGCAGCTACGGGACGGAAACCCTCGGGACCCAGTACTTC
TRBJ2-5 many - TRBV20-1 CSATAPQPRPPYAGETQYF TGCAGTGCTACAGCACCGCAACCTAGGCCTCCCTACGCCGGGGAGACCCAGTACTTC
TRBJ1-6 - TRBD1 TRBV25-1 CASGKDRVIALNSPLHF TGTGCCAGCGGCAAGGACAGGGTAATTGCCCTTAATTCACCCCTCCACTTT
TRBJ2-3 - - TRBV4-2 CASSQELSTDTQYF TGTGCCAGCAGCCAAGAGCTTAGCACAGATACGCAGTATTTT
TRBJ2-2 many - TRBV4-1 CASSLEVAGELFF TGCGCCAGCAGCCTGGAGGTCGCCGGGGAGCTGTTTTTT
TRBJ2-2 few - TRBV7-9 CASSPGLNTGELFF TGTGCCAGCAGTCCCGGGTTAAACACCGGGGAGCTGTTTTTT
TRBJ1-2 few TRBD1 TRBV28 CASSPPEGGGYGYTF TGTGCCAGCAGCCCCCCGGAAGGGGGCGGCTATGGCTACACCTTC
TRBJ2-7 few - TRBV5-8 CASIQEDPWGQYF TGTGCCAGCATCCAAGAGGACCCTTGGGGGCAGTACTTC
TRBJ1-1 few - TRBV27 CASSFRPNIGDTEAFF TGTGCCAGCAGTTTTAGGCCGAATATAGGGGACACTGAAGCTTTCTTT
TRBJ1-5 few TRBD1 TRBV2 CASSGDRGVQPQHF TGTGCCAGCAGCGGGGACAGGGGAGTTCAGCCCCAGCATTTT
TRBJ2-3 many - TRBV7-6 CASSLWSGAGTDTQYF TGTGCCAGCAGCTTATGGTCCGGGGCTGGCACAGATACGCAGTATTTT
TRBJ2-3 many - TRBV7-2 CASSLAIRTDTQYF TGTGCCAGCAGCTTAGCGATTCGCACAGATACGCAGTATTTT
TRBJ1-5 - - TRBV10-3 CAISERVGQPQHF TGTGCCATCAGTGAGAGGGTTGGCCAGCCCCAGCATTTT
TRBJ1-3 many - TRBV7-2 CASSLVGGSGNTIYF TGTGCCAGCAGCTTAGTAGGGGGCTCTGGAAACACCATATATTTT
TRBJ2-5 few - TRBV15 CATSRDLTQETQYF TGTGCCACCAGCAGAGACCTCACACAAGAGACCCAGTACTTC
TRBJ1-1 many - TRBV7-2 CASSPRRWGSLVENTEAFF TGTGCCAGCAGCCCCCGAAGATGGGGGAGTCTGGTAGAGAACACTGAAGCTTTCTTT
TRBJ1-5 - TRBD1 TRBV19 CASSFLGQGLRPQHF TGTGCCAGTAGTTTTCTGGGACAGGGGCTTCGGCCCCAGCATTTT
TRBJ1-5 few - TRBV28 CASSPQTGENQPQHF TGTGCCAGCAGCCCTCAGACAGGAGAGAATCAGCCCCAGCATTTT
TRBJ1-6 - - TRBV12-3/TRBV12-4 CASSLFGSGSPLHF TGTGCCAGCAGCCTATTTGGGAGTGGTTCACCCCTCCACTTT
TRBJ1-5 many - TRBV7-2 CASSLGSRGSNQPQHF TGTGCCAGCAGCTTAGGTAGTAGGGGGTCCAATCAGCCCCAGCATTTT
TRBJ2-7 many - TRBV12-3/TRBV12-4 CASSQQTYEQYF TGTGCCAGCAGCCAACAAACCTACGAGCAGTACTTC
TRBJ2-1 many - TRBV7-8 CASSQIGSIGGVNNEQFF TGTGCCAGCAGTCAAATTGGGAGTATTGGGGGAGTCAACAATGAGCAGTTCTTC
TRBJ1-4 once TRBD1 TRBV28 CASISGQPNEKLFF TGTGCCAGCATTTCGGGACAGCCTAATGAAAAACTGTTTTTT
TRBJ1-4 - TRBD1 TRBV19 CAMSRGINEKLFF TGTGCCATGTCCAGGGGGATTAATGAAAAACTGTTTTTT
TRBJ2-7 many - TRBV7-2 CASSSGPGRFSYEQYF TGTGCCAGCAGCTCCGGCCCCGGACGGTTCTCCTACGAGCAGTACTTC
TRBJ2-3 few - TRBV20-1 CSASLSRGIPTDTQYF TGCAGTGCTAGCCTTAGTCGGGGGATACCCACAGATACGCAGTATTTT
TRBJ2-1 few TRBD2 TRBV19 CASRHGLAGGSSYNEQFF TGTGCCAGCAGACACGGACTAGCGGGGGGTAGCTCCTACAATGAGCAGTTCTTC
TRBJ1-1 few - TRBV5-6 CASVRSGILTEAFF TGTGCCAGCGTGCGATCGGGGATTTTGACTGAAGCTTTCTTT
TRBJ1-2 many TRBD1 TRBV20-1 CSARAPTGNYGYTF TGCAGTGCTAGAGCCCCGACAGGGAACTATGGCTACACCTTC
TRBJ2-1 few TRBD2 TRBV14 CASSQIGRGDYNEQFF TGTGCCAGCAGCCAAATTGGGCGGGGGGATTACAATGAGCAGTTCTTC
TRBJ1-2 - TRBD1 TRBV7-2 CASSSTGGRYGYTF TGTGCCAGCAGCTCAACAGGGGGCCGATATGGCTACACCTTC
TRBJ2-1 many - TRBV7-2 CASSPQRGAATLSNEQFF TGTGCCAGCAGCCCTCAACGGGGGGCCGCAACTTTATCCAATGAGCAGTTCTTC
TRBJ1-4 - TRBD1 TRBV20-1 CSASPKSAGTVVTRGFF TGCAGTGCTAGCCCTAAATCTGCCGGGACAGTTGTTACCCGCGGGTTTTTT
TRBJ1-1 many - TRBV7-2 CASSTQGLVRNTEAFF TGTGCCAGCAGCACACAGGGTCTGGTGCGAAACACTGAAGCTTTCTTT
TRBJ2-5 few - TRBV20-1 CSARDLPSSETQYF TGCAGTGCTAGAGATCTCCCTAGCTCCGAGACCCAGTACTTC
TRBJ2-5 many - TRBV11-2 CASSLNSIRQETQYF TGTGCCAGCAGCTTAAACAGCATCCGCCAAGAGACCCAGTACTTC
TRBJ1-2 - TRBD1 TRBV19 CASTRTGPNYGYTF TGTGCCAGTACCCGGACAGGGCCAAACTATGGCTACACCTTC
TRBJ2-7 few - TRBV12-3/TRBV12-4 CASSPENSYEQYF TGTGCCAGCAGTCCAGAGAACTCCTACGAGCAGTACTTC
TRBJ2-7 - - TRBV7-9 CASSPEGRVLGKQYF TGTGCCAGCAGCCCTGAGGGTAGGGTACTGGGGAAGCAGTACTTC
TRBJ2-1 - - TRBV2 CATAGGYNEQFF TGTGCCACGGCAGGGGGGTACAATGAGCAGTTCTTC
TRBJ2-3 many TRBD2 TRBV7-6 CASSLGGSGGTDTQYF TGTGCCAGCAGCTTAGGGGGTAGCGGGGGCACAGATACGCAGTATTTT
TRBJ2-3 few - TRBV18 CASSPRRARSTDTQYF TGTGCCAGCTCACCTAGACGCGCAAGGAGCACAGATACGCAGTATTTT
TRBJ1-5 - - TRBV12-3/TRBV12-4 CASSFQQDLQHF TGTGCCAGCAGTTTCCAACAGGACCTACAGCATTTT
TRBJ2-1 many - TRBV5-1 CASSLYSGANEQFF TGCGCCAGCAGCTTGTACTCGGGGGCCAATGAGCAGTTCTTC
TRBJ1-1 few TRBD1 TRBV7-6 CASSQTGTGRTEAFF TGTGCCAGCAGCCAGACAGGGACAGGGAGGACTGAAGCTTTCTTT
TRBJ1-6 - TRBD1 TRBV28 CASSNRGFYSPLHF TGTGCCAGTTCCAACAGGGGGTTTTATTCACCCCTCCACTTT
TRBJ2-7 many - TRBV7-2 CASSPSGWGEQYF TGTGCCAGCAGCCCAAGTGGGTGGGGGGAGCAGTACTTC
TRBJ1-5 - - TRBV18 CASSPRQAGDQPQHF TGTGCCAGCTCACCTAGGCAGGCAGGCGATCAGCCCCAGCATTTT
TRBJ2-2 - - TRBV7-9 CASSFPGDTGELFF TGTGCCAGCAGCTTTCCAGGGGACACCGGGGAGCTGTTTTTT
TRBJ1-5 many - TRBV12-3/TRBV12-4 CASWGGFGQPQHF TGTGCCAGTTGGGGCGGGTTCGGTCAGCCCCAGCATTTT
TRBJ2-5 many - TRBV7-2 CASSPPSGGSYGTQYF TGTGCCAGCAGCCCCCCATCCGGAGGGAGTTACGGGACCCAGTACTTC
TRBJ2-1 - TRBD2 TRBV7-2 CASSLPGTRVANEQFF TGTGCCAGCAGCCTCCCTGGGACTAGGGTTGCGAATGAGCAGTTCTTC
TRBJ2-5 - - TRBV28 CASSSPTTLQRGTQYF TGTGCCAGCAGTTCCCCTACGACCTTGCAAAGAGGGACCCAGTACTTC
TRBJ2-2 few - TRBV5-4 CASSLGSPNTGELFF TGTGCCAGCAGCTTGGGTAGTCCGAACACCGGGGAGCTGTTTTTT
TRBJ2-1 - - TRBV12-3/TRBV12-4 CASSVRGWNEQFF TGTGCCAGCAGTGTAAGGGGTTGGAATGAGCAGTTCTTC